In its sample, the clone carrying this TCR beta chain was seen a few times. Antigen specificity is unknown. The sample belongs to a study of T cells after yellow fever vaccination. Study-level information: In the case of low-cell-number fractions, SMART-Seq v4 Ultra Low Input was used for preparation. Study-wide results and caveats: On re-exposure, the response was weaker but peaked faster, at day 5 versus 15. Most clones from primary vaccination resurfaced after the booster (around 97% CD4, over 85% CD8).

TCRdb reprocessed the 5' RACE reads with MiXCR, giving one entry per CDR3 protein. This repertoire shows hundreds of thousands of distinct CDR3 sequences, around 3.6% found once; its top ten account for about a quarter. Sample: PBMCs, taken on the day of the yellow fever booster vaccination. The clonotype comes from a man in his late teens or twenties who received the YFV17D yellow fever vaccine.

CDR3 nucleotides: TGTGCCAGCAGCTCCTGGGGGGCAGGTGGGACAGATACGCAGTATTTT. Protein: CASSSWGAGGTDTQYF. The gene calls are TRBV7-2 and TRBJ2-3; TRBD1 or TRBD2 may be the D gene (6 bases each). CDR1 and CDR2 (germline): SGHTA, FQGNSA. V lost 4 bases and J 3 bases, leaving 17 bases between the germline ends. The CDR3 has 16 amino acids.